This T cell receptor beta chain was profiled in a study of blood T cell repertoires in COVID-19. V lost 4 bases and J 0 bases, leaving 13 bases between the germline ends. The CDR3 has 16 amino acids. CDR1 is SGDLS and CDR2 is YYNGEE in the germline V gene. Measured with immunoSEQ multiplex PCR; TCRdb has only the in-frame clones, and not every one. The sample contains about 81,000 clones, approximately 89% of which appear only once. The rearrangement joins TRBV9 to TRBJ2-2; possibly TRBD1 for D (5 bases). Sequenced sample: peripheral blood. The TCR comes from a man aged 70 or older with active or convalescent COVID-19. For the CDR3, the DNA is TGTGCCAGCAGCCCCCGAAGGGGCGCGAACACCGGGGAGCTGTTTTTT. This codes for CASSPRRGANTGELFF.